The rows below give T cell receptor beta chains drawn from one sample of a study of cytomegalovirus exposure and HLA in healthy donors. Clones were read by immunoSEQ multiplex PCR, and TCRdb kept only the in-frame ones, dropping some. The table lists 35,000 to 45,000 clones, 60% to 75% of them singletons. Sequenced input: PBMCs. The source is a man aged 30-40 years in good health and CMV-seronegative. Both conserved end residues are trimmed from each CDR3.

TRBV2	TRBJ2-7	ASREIISYEQY
TRBV6-1	TRBJ2-7	ASSGLTEQY
TRBV5-8	TRBJ2-1	ASSLVGGQWTNEQF
TRBV28	TRBJ1-5	ASSDRTGGQPQH
TRBV6-4	TRBJ2-5	ASSPSAGGQETQY
TRBV28	TRBJ2-1	ASSLSGGRYLRQF
TRBV29-1	TRBJ1-5	SVVGAPNQPQH
TRBV2	TRBJ1-1	ASIMSGVALLAF
TRBV7-9	TRBJ2-1	ASSLTGNYNEQF
TRBV5-8	TRBJ1-5	ASSHDRRHNQPQH
TRBV5-1	TRBJ1-2	ASSPATGKSHGYT
TRBV5-1	TRBJ1-1	ASSLRMGAAEAF
TRBV11-1	TRBJ2-5	ASSQDRQTQY
TRBV6-1	TRBJ2-5	ASSELAGGQETQY
TRBV19	TRBJ2-7	ASSITGGQGSYEQY
TRBV29-1	TRBJ1-5	SVQKEGNQPQH
TRBV7-8	TRBJ2-7	ASSLAPRGPNYEQY
TRBV6-5	TRBJ2-7	ASSPGTYEQY
TRBV10-1	TRBJ2-1	ASSEVIGAEQF
TRBV27	TRBJ2-7	ASSRDRGTYEQY